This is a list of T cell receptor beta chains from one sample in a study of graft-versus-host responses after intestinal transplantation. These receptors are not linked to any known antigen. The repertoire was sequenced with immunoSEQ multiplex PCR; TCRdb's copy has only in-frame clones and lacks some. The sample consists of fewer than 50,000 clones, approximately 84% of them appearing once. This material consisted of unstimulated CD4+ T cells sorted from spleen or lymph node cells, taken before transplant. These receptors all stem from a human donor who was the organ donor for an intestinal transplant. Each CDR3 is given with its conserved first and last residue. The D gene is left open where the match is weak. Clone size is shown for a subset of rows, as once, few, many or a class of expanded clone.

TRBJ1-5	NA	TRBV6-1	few	CASREQGAYSNQPQHF	TGTGCCAGCAGAGAACAGGGTGCCTATAGCAATCAGCCCCAGCATTTT
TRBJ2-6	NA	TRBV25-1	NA	CASSEPGTGANVLTF	TGTGCCAGCAGTGAACCAGGGACTGGGGCCAACGTCCTGACTTTC
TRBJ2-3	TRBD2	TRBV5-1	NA	CASSRTSGSTDTQYF	TGCGCCAGCAGCCGCACTAGCGGGAGTACAGATACGCAGTATTTT
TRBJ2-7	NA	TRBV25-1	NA	CASSEVGGPAYEQYF	TGTGCCAGCAGTGAAGTGGGGGGGCCCGCCTACGAGCAGTACTTC
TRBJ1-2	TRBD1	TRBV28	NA	CASNPLTGVDGYTF	TGTGCCAGCAACCCTTTAACAGGGGTCGATGGCTACACCTTC
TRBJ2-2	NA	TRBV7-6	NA	CASSLALSPNTGELFF	TGTGCCAGCAGCTTAGCGCTTAGCCCGAACACCGGGGAGCTGTTTTTT
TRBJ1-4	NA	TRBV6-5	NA	CASSYTGLNEKLFF	TGTGCCAGCAGTTACACCGGCCTTAATGAAAAACTGTTTTTT
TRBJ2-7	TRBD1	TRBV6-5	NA	CASSYGTGPYEQYF	TGTGCCAGCAGTTACGGGACAGGACCCTACGAGCAGTACTTC
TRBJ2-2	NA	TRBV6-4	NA	CASPHWTEGPNTGELFF	TGTGCCAGCCCTCACTGGACAGAAGGCCCGAACACCGGGGAGCTGTTTTTT
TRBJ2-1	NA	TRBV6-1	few	CASSESARSNEQFF	TGTGCCAGCAGTGAATCGGCACGGAGCAATGAGCAGTTCTTC
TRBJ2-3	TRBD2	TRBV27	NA	CASSVTSGLSTDTQYF	TGTGCCAGCAGTGTTACTAGCGGACTTAGCACAGATACGCAGTATTTT
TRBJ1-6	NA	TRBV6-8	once	CASSWTNSPLHF	TGTGCCAGCAGTTGGACAAATTCACCCCTCCACTTT
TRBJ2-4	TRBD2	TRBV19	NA	CASSPSGAYLAKNIQYF	TGTGCCAGTAGTCCCAGCGGGGCCTACCTAGCCAAAAACATTCAGTACTTC
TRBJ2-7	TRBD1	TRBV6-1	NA	CASSARGTGPYEQYF	TGTGCCAGCAGTGCAAGGGGGACAGGGCCCTACGAGCAGTACTTC
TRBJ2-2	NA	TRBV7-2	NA	CASSLRLTGVTGELFF	TGTGCCAGCAGCCTCCGACTGACCGGGGTTACCGGGGAGCTGTTTTTT
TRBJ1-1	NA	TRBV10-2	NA	CASSPLDMNTEAFF	TGCGCCAGCAGTCCCCTGGATATGAACACTGAAGCTTTCTTT
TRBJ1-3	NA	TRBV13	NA	CASSIRGGPPLYF	TGTGCCAGCAGCATTAGGGGCGGTCCCCCCCTATATTTT
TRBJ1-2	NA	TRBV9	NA	CASSVVPGTSGYTF	TGTGCCAGCAGCGTAGTTCCGGGGACAAGTGGCTACACCTTC
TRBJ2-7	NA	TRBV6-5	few	CASSYRGYEQYF	TGTGCCAGCAGTTACAGGGGCTACGAGCAGTACTTC
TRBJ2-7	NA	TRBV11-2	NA	CASSSRLYEQYF	TGTGCCAGCAGCTCCCGCCTCTACGAGCAGTACTTC
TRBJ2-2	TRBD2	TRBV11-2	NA	CASSLGLAGSNTGELFF	TGTGCCAGCAGCCTGGGACTAGCGGGGTCCAACACCGGGGAGCTGTTTTTT
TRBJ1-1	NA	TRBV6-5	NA	CASRVNTEAFF	TGTGCCAGCAGAGTGAACACTGAAGCTTTCTTT
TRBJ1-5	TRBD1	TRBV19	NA	CASSYNRGEGNQPQHF	TGTGCCAGTAGCTACAACAGGGGGGAAGGCAATCAGCCCCAGCATTTT
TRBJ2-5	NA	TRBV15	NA	CATSRYREGEETQYF	TGTGCCACCAGCAGATACAGGGAGGGGGAAGAGACCCAGTACTTC
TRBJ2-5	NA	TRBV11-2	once	CASSLNLGQETQYF	TGTGCCAGCAGCTTAAATTTGGGCCAAGAGACCCAGTACTTC
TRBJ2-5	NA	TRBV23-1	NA	CASSQSKAGRFLSLQETQYF	TGCGCCAGCAGTCAATCGAAGGCCGGACGGTTCTTATCGCTACAAGAGACCCAGTACTTC
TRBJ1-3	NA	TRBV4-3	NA	CASSQDLRGTGNTIYF	TGCGCCAGCAGCCAAGATCTCAGGGGAACTGGAAACACCATATATTTT
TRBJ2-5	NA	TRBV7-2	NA	CASSLVGRGGQTQYF	TGTGCCAGCAGCTTAGTAGGCAGGGGAGGGCAGACCCAGTACTTC
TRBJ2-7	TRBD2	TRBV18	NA	CASSPQRTSGRTEQYF	TGTGCCAGCTCACCACAAAGGACTAGCGGGAGAACCGAGCAGTACTTC
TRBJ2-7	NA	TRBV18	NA	CASSPVKAYEQYF	TGTGCCAGCTCACCAGTCAAGGCCTACGAGCAGTACTTC
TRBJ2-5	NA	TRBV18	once	CASSPQETQYF	TGTGCCAGCTCACCCCAGGAGACCCAGTACTTC
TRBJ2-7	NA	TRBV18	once	CASSPRSSYEQYF	TGTGCCAGCTCACCGCGGAGCTCCTACGAGCAGTACTTC
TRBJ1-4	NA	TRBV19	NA	CASSTYAGHNEKLFF	TGTGCCAGTAGTACTTACGCAGGGCATAATGAAAAACTGTTTTTT
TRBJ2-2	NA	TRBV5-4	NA	CASSLAEGTGELFF	TGTGCCAGCAGCTTGGCTGAGGGAACCGGGGAGCTGTTTTTT
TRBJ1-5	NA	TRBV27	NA	CASSSDSQPQHF	TGTGCCAGCAGTTCAGACAGCCAGCCCCAGCATTTT
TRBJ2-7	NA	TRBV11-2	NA	CASSLDFYEQYF	TGTGCCAGCAGCTTAGATTTCTACGAGCAGTACTTC
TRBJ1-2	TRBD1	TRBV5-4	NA	CASSLSQGIDGYTF	TGTGCCAGCAGCTTGTCACAGGGGATTGATGGCTACACCTTC
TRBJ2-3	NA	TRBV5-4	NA	CASRRISESPADTQYF	TGTGCCAGCAGGAGGATCTCGGAGAGCCCGGCAGATACGCAGTATTTT
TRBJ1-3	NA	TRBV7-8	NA	CASSPSGNTIYF	TGTGCCAGCAGCCCGTCGGGAAACACCATATATTTT
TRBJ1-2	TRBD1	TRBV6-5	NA	CASSRQGSYGYTF	TGTGCCAGCAGCCGACAGGGAAGCTATGGCTACACCTTC
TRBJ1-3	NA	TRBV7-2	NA	CASSLGSYSNTIYF	TGTGCCAGCAGCTTAGGCAGTTATTCAAACACCATATATTTT
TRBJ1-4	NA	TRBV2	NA	CASSEGGLGEKLFF	TGTGCCAGCAGTGAAGGAGGGTTGGGAGAAAAACTGTTTTTT
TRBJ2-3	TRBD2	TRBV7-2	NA	CASSTTSGTGDTQYF	TGTGCCAGCAGCACGACTAGCGGGACTGGAGATACGCAGTATTTT
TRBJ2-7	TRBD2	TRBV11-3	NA	CASRPSGGITYEQYF	TGTGCCAGCAGACCTAGCGGGGGCATTACCTACGAGCAGTACTTC
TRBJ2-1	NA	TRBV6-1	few	CASSALGLEGEQFF	TGTGCCAGCAGTGCCCTCGGACTTGAAGGTGAGCAGTTCTTC
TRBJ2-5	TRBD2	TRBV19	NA	CASSMILAETQYF	TGTGCCAGTAGTATGATACTAGCGGAGACCCAGTACTTC
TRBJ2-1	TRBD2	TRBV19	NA	CASSDPSGGNYNEQFF	TGTGCCAGTAGCGACCCTAGCGGGGGGAACTACAATGAGCAGTTCTTC
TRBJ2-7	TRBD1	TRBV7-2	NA	CASSLDRGYEQYF	TGTGCCAGCAGCTTAGACAGGGGGTACGAGCAGTACTTC
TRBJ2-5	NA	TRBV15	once	CATSRDRVWETQYF	TGTGCCACCAGCAGAGACCGCGTCTGGGAGACCCAGTACTTC
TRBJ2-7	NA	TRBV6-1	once	CASSPTPGSGEQYF	TGTGCCAGCAGCCCAACTCCAGGGTCGGGAGAGCAGTACTTC
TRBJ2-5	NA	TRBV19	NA	CASSIAGKETQYF	TGTGCCAGTAGTATTGCCGGGAAAGAGACCCAGTACTTC
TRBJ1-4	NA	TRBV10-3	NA	CAISEEGEKLFF	TGTGCCATCAGTGAGGAGGGTGAAAAACTGTTTTTT
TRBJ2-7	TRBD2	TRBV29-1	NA	CSVAGFAYEQYF	TGCAGCGTAGCGGGATTCGCCTACGAGCAGTACTTC